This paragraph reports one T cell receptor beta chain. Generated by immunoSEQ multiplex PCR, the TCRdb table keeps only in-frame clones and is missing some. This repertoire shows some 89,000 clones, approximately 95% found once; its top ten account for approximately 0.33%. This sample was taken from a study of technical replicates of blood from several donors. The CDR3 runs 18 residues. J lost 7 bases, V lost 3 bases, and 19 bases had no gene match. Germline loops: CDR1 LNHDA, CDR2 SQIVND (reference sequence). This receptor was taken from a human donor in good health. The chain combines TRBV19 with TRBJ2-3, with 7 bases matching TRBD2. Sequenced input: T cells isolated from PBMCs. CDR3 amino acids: CASSIFSFSAGDVHTQYF. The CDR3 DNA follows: TGTGCCAGTAGTATCTTCTCTTTTTCGGCGGGAGACGTGCATACGCAGTATTTT.